The source of this T cell receptor (beta chain) is a study of CD8+ T cells in alopecia areata. Whole-study context: For 6 to 18 months, tofacitinib was taken, and 6 months off drug followed. Study-level results: Relative to mice, TCR sharing across patients was less clear, a difference possibly HLA-related.

Note on this clone: Antigen: not known. The sample holds other DNA sequences that translate to the same CDR3.

V gave up 3 bases and J gave up 1 base, with 9 bases separating them. Germline CDR1 MNHEY, CDR2 SMNVEV (reference sequence). The CDR3 length is 14 residues. Lesional scalp punch biopsies and peripheral blood came from alopecia areata patients. As the sequencing template, cDNA was produced by extracting RNA and reverse transcribing it. Repertoires were generated with immunoSEQ multiplex PCR, while TCRdb's copy carries only in-frame clones and drops some. The data contain around 98,000 clones, about 45% of them singletons. The TCR sequence derives from a human donor with alopecia areata. Sequenced: CD4+ T cells sorted from blood. The chain recombines TRBV27 with TRBJ2-5; D may correspond to TRBD1 or TRBD2 (5 bases each). The DNA of the CDR3 is TGTGCCAGCAGTTTCCTCGGGGCCCAAGAGACCCAGTACTTC. The encoded protein is CASSFLGAQETQYF.